This T cell receptor (beta chain) was captured by sequencing in a study of T cell responses to AZD1222 COVID-19 vaccine. General study findings and limits: Nearly half of spike-specific TCRs reportedly target unmutated variant regions. There were vaccine-associated CD4 TCRs across spike, dominant at 160-218 and 743-854. A mostly white British donor set with more females was recruited, and clonal diversity was possibly underestimated.

On this clone: Its target is unknown.

Sequenced by immunoSEQ multiplex PCR; TCRdb stores in-frame clones only, minus some. The data show about 81,000 clones, with roughly 86% seen just once and about 6% held by the top ten. CDR1 is DFQATT, CDR2 SNEGSKA, per germline (reference sequence). V lost 8 bases to trimming and J lost 6 bases, with 4 bases between them. The length of the CDR3 is 8 residues. The gene calls are TRBV20-1 and TRBJ1-2; D is ambiguous. The specimen was peripheral blood, collected 28 days after the second AZD1222 dose. This receptor was identified in an adult who received the AZD1222 COVID-19 vaccine. The CDR3 protein is CSTDGYTF. CDR3 DNA sequence: TGCAGTACCGATGGCTACACCTTC.